These 10 T cell receptor beta chains originate from one sample sequenced in a study of beta chain features in type 1 diabetes. Overall study results and limits: In every one of the four CD4+ subsets, TCRB CDR3s were moderately but significantly shorter in Type 1 diabetes patients.

The antigens of these receptors remain unknown. The whole isolated RNA underwent reverse transcription, so sequencing captured expressed TCRB transcripts. Assay used: immunoSEQ multiplex PCR; TCRdb lists only in-frame clones, some missing. The table shows some 150,000 clones, with approximately 13% occurring only once. Sequencing input: central memory CD4+ T cells from blood. Receptors originate from a man aged 18 to 30 with type 1 diabetes.

A remark on this clone: The junction does not match germline at one end; this may be a read error. CDR3 residues: CASSLRGGTTDTQYF. The DNA for the CDR3 is TGTGCTAGCAGCTTAAGAGGCGGGACCACAGATACGCAGTATTTT. This chain connects TRBV7-7 to TRBJ2-3; a possible D gene is TRBD2 (6 bases). The CDR3 contains 15 residues. Germline CDR1 SSHAT, CDR2 FNYEAQ (reference sequence).

This clone has just a few counts. The same CDR3 also results from other DNA sequences found in this sample. The V gene is TRBV30, the J gene TRBJ1-2, with D hard to call. CDR1 is GTSNPN, CDR2 SVGIG, per germline (reference sequence). Trimming took 3 bases from V and 0 from J, leaving 8 bases between them. The CDR3 is 13 residues long. The CDR3, as DNA: TGTGCCTGGAGCGCCAGAGCTAACTATGGCTACACCTTC. Translation gives CAWSARANYGYTF.

This clone was recorded a few times. The CDR3 DNA is TGTGCCAGCAGCTTGGAACAGCACAGCAATGAGCAGTTCTTC. Protein product: CASSLEQHSNEQFF. The chain couples TRBV5-4 to TRBJ2-1, with D uncertain. This CDR3 contains 14 residues. Germline assignment: CDR1 SGHNT and CDR2 YYREEE (reference sequence). Trimming pared 0 bases from V and 6 bases from J, leaving 10 bases between.

In this sample, this clone turned up a few times. The chain combines TRBV7-9 with TRBJ2-4; a weak D match, TRBD1 (6 bases). The CDR3 is made up of 15 amino acids. Germline CDR1 SEHNR, CDR2 FQNEAQ (reference sequence). The germline V and J ends were trimmed by 1 base and 3 bases, with 10 bases remaining between them. The CDR3 coding sequence is TGTGCCAGCAGCTTAGGGCAGGGGAACAAAAACATTCAGTACTTC. Translating it yields CASSLGQGNKNIQYF. Complete variable domain (other parts from reference TRBV7-9 and TRBJ2-4): DTGVSQNPRHKITKRGQNVTFRCDPISEHNRLYWYRQTLGQGPEFLTYFQNEAQLEKSRLLSDRFSAERPKGSFSTLEIQRTEQGDSAMYLCASSLGQGNKNIQYFGAGTRLSVL.

This chain joins TRBV27 and TRBJ1-6; a weak D match, TRBD1 (6 bases). The germline V and J ends were trimmed by 5 bases and 6 bases, with 20 bases remaining between them. Germline CDR1 MNHEY, CDR2 SMNVEV (reference sequence). The CDR3 runs 17 residues. As DNA, the CDR3 is TGTGCCAGCAGTCCCCGGGGGGCGCGGTATGTTAATTCACCCCTCCACTTT. It codes for CASSPRGARYVNSPLHF.

The chain recombines TRBV7-6 with TRBJ2-3; TRBD2 agrees at 9 bases. This CDR3 has 14 residues. Germline V gives CDR1 SGHVS, CDR2 FNYEAQ. Trimming removed 4 bases from V and 4 bases from J; junction bases left unmatched: 3. The CDR3 region is CASSSGLAADTQYF. CDR3 DNA sequence: TGTGCCAGCAGCTCGGGACTAGCAGCAGATACGCAGTATTTT.

In this sample, this clone turned up a few times. This chain joins TRBV18 and TRBJ2-5; TRBD1 is a possible D gene (5 bases). The CDR3 extends over 12 amino acids. V lost 8 bases to trimming and J lost 0 bases, with 7 bases between them. Germline V gene sequence: CDR1 KGHSH, CDR2 LQKENI. This chain's CDR3 is CASQGYQETQYF. CDR3 sequence (DNA): TGTGCCAGCCAGGGATACCAAGAGACCCAGTACTTC.

The chain carries TRBV27 and TRBJ2-3; 7 bases map to TRBD2. CDR1 is MNHEY, CDR2 SMNVEV, per germline (reference sequence). V shed 6 bases and J 1 base; nucleotides not matched to a gene: 4. The CDR3 spans 14 residues. CDR3 nucleotides: TGTGCCAGCAGATTTGCGGGGGGCACAGATACGCAGTATTTT. Amino acids: CASRFAGGTDTQYF.

The table lists this clone with a few counts. V gene TRBV5-4 combines with J gene TRBJ1-2; perhaps TRBD1 as D (5 bases). Germline-derived CDR1 and CDR2 are SGHNT and YYREEE (reference sequence). The CDR3 contains 13 residues. The V and J ends lost 1 base and 6 bases respectively, with 10 bases between them. CDR3 coding DNA: TGTGCCAGCAGCTTGAACCAGGGAAATGGCTACACCTTC. As protein: CASSLNQGNGYTF.

The chain carries TRBV18 and TRBJ2-5; no clear D. The DNA end is a closer match to TRBJ2-7, so the J assignment may be wrong. The CDR3 runs to 12 residues. Per germline, CDR1 KGHSH and CDR2 LQKENI. The CDR3 reads CASSGMSYEQYF. The CDR3, as DNA: TGTGCCAGCTCAGGGATGAGCTACGAGCAGTACTTC.